This T cell receptor (beta chain) came from a study of OX40 agonist ivuxolimab in advanced cancers. About the study as a whole: Ivuxolimab was a fully human IgG2 agonistic monoclonal antibody targeting the costimulatory receptor OX40 (CD134). In the dose-escalation cohort, 82.7% of patients were male, and the mean age was approximately 60 years, with a range of about 23 to 80. The paper reports the monotherapy dose-escalation portion (N of about 56 patients) of the phase I ivuxolimab trial. Intravenous ivuxolimab was administered to patients every 2 weeks at six dose levels: 0.01, 0.1, 0.3, 1.5, 3 and 10 mg/kg. Prior anti-PD-1, anti-PD-L1 or anti-CTLA-4 therapy was permitted, and checkpoint inhibitors had been received by less than 45% of dose-escalation patients. Peripheral TCRbeta sequencing was intended to test whether TCR sequence diversity was altered and clonal T-cell expansion was caused by ivuxolimab. Partial responses were achieved by three dose-escalation patients, of whom one had hepatocellular carcinoma and two had cutaneous melanoma. Of the roughly 52 dose-escalation patients, hepatocellular carcinoma was present in roughly 19, melanoma in around 15, renal cell carcinoma in 9 and head and neck cancer in 9.

The trial excluded patients who had a history of autoimmune disease or who were on systemic immunosuppression. Peripheral blood for TCR sequencing was collected from all dose cohorts at baseline, on cycle 4 day 1, and on cycle 7 day 1. The samples were drawn from a first-in-human, open-label, multicenter phase I dose-escalation trial of ivuxolimab. Adults with locally advanced or metastatic melanoma, renal cell, hepatocellular, or head and neck squamous cell carcinoma were enrolled in the trial. CD4+ and CD8+ T cells were sorted separately from peripheral blood before TCR sequencing. Genomic DNA was extracted from sorted cells for sequencing of the TCRbeta CDR3 region. The immunoSEQ Assay was used for sequencing of TCRbeta CDR3 regions. In its TCRdb copy, this immuneACCESS table keeps in-frame sequences only and misses some clones. Where compared with another copy, unresolved V genes explain less than half of these, and the others have no known cause. The sample has fewer than 60,000 clones on record, 82% of them singletons. The top ten hold around 3.6% of the sample.

Results and caveats for the whole study, not just this receptor: On average, CD8+ T cells showed more expanded clones than CD4+ T cells after ivuxolimab. Low levels of normalized T-cell clonal expansion were also seen in some patients who did not respond. In the 0.1-3.0 mg/kg groups, partial responders were among the patients with the lowest normalized peripheral clonal expansion, particularly in CD8+ T cells. The antigen specificity of the peripheral T cells that underwent clonal expansion was not determined. At doses of 0.1 to 3.0 mg/kg, clonal expansion of both CD4+ and CD8+ blood T cells was observed from baseline to week 6.

About this clone itself: Which antigen it targets is not known. No base quality values were provided; no much bigger clone lies one nucleotide off.

From a lookup of the germline V gene, CDR1 and CDR2 are MNHEY and SVGAGI. From the cysteine up to the phenylalanine, the CDR3 has a length of 13 residues. Just the 39-base CDR3 DNA is kept, in frame starting at base 1. Germline trimming: 10 bases from V, 5 bases from J; junction bases outside gene matches: 10. This clonotype was obtained from an adult with an advanced solid tumor such as melanoma, head and neck, liver or kidney cancer. The material was CD4+ or CD8+ T cells sorted from blood, obtained in a trial of the OX40 agonist ivuxolimab. The sequence links TRBV6-5 to TRBJ2-7; 8 bases in the middle match TRBD1. CDR3 region: CATGRDRNNEQYF. The bases read TGTGCCACCGGCCGGGACAGGAACAACGAGCAGTACTTC.